The source of this T cell receptor (beta chain) is a study of OX40 agonist ivuxolimab in advanced cancers. Study context: Age averaged around 60 years (range roughly 23 to 90), and around 87% were male.

TCRdb's table, derived via immunoSEQ multiplex PCR, lists solely in-frame clones and lacks some. The sample carries under 80,000 clones, around 86% recorded once. Germline V gene sequence: CDR1 LGHNA, CDR2 YNFKEQ. The CDR3 length is 15 residues. The V end lost 3 bases, the J end lost 2 bases, and 13 bases lay between the germline ends. Enrollment shut out patients with autoimmune disease history or systemic immunosuppression. Sampling times: baseline, cycle 4 day 1, cycle 7 day 1. Turning to this clone: The antigen is not known.

Study-level findings and limits: On average, CD8+ T cells showed a greater number of expanded clones than CD4+.

The specimen was CD4+ or CD8+ T cells sorted from blood, collected in a trial of the OX40 agonist ivuxolimab. This chain links TRBV4-2 with TRBJ2-5; D call uncertain. This receptor was taken from an adult with an advanced solid tumor such as melanoma, head and neck, liver or kidney cancer. CDR3 coding DNA: TGTGCCAGCAGCCATTTTCCTTTAGTACAAGAGACCCAGTACTTC. Protein sequence: CASSHFPLVQETQYF.